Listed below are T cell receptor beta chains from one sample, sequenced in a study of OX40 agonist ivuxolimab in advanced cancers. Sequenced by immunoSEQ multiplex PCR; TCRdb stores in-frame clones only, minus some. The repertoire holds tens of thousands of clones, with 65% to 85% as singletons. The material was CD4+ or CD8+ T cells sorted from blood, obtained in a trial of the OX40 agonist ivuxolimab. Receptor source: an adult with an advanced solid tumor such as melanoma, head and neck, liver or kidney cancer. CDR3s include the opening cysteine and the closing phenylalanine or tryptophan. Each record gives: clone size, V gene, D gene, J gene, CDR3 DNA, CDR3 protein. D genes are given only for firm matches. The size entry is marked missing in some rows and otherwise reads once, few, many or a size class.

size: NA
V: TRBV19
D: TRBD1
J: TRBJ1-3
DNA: TGTGCCAGTAGGCAGGGGGCGATTGGAAACACCATATATTTT
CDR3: CASRQGAIGNTIYF

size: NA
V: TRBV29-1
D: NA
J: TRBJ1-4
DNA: TGCAGCGGTTCGGGGATAACTAATGAAAAACTGTTTTTT
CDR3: CSGSGITNEKLFF

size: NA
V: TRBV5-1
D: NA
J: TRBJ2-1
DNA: TGCGCCAGCACCCCGGGGGCGTCAAATGAGCAGTTCTTC
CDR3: CASTPGASNEQFF

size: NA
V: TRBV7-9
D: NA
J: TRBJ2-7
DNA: TGTGCCAGCAGCATCCTAGCCTGGGCAGAGAGCTCCTACGAGCAGTACTTC
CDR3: CASSILAWAESSYEQYF

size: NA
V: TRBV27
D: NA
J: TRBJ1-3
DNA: TGTGCCAGCAGTTTTGGAGGTCCTGGAAACACCATATATTTT
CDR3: CASSFGGPGNTIYF

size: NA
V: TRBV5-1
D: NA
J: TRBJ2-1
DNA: TGCGCCAGCAGCTTGGGATCTAGAAATACCGTGGAACAGTTCTTC
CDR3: CASSLGSRNTVEQFF

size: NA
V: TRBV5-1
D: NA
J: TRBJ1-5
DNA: TGCGCCAGCAGTTTGGACGGTTTGAATCAGCCCCAGCATTTT
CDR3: CASSLDGLNQPQHF

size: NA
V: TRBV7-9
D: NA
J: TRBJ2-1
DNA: TGTGCCAGCAGCCCTGATAGGACACCGTTCTTC
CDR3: CASSPDRTPFF

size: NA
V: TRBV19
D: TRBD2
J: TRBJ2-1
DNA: TGTGCCAGTGCAACAAGGACTAGCGCCCTCGGCGAGCAGTTCTTC
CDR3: CASATRTSALGEQFF

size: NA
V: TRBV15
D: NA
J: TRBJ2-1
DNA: TGTGCCACCAGCAGAGAAATGGTGCGGAACAATGAGCAGTTCTTC
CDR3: CATSREMVRNNEQFF

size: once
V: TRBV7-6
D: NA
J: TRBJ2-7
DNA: TGTGCCAGCAGAGGTGCGGGGGCTGGTGAGCAGTACTTC
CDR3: CASRGAGAGEQYF

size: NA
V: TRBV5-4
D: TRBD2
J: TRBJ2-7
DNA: TGTGCCAGCAGCCCAGGACTAGCCTATCACTCCTACGAGCAGTACTTC
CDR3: CASSPGLAYHSYEQYF

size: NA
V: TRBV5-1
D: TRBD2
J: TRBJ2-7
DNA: TGCGCCAGCAGCTTGGAGGCAGCGGGGGGGCCAGTCAGGCAGTACTTC
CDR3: CASSLEAAGGPVRQYF

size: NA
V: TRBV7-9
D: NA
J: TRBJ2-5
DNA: TGTGCCAGCGCCCTTGCCGGACAAGAGACCCAGTACTTC
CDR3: CASALAGQETQYF

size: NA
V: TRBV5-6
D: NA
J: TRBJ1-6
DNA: TGTGCCAGCAGCAGCAGGGGTGGGTCCTATAATTCACCCCTCCACTTT
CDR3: CASSSRGGSYNSPLHF

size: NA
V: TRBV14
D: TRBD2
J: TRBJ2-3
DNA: TGTGCCAGCAGCCGCCCGGGACTAGCGAGCCCCCCCTTGGATGATACGCAGTATTTT
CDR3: CASSRPGLASPPLDDTQYF

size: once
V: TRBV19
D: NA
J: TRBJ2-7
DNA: TGTGCCAGTAGTATACAGGGCCCCTACGAGCAGTACTTC
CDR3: CASSIQGPYEQYF

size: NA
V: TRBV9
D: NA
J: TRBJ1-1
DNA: TGTGCCAGCAGCGGATCCGGGCTCGGTGAAGCTTTCTTT
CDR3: CASSGSGLGEAFF

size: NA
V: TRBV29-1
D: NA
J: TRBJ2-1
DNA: TGCAGCGTCGAGGGCGGATACAATGAGCAGTTCTTC
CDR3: CSVEGGYNEQFF

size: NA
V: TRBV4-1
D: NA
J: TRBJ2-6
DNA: TGCGCCAGCAGCCAAGCATGGGGGGCAAATCAACACTCTGGGGCCAACGTCCTGACTTTC
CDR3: CASSQAWGANQHSGANVLTF

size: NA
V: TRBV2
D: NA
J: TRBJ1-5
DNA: TGTGCCAGCAGTGTGGCCGGGGGCAATCAGCCCCAGCATTTT
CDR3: CASSVAGGNQPQHF

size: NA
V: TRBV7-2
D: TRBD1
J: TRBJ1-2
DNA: TGTGCCAGCAGCTTAACAGCAGGGGGTAACTATGGCTACACCTTC
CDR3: CASSLTAGGNYGYTF

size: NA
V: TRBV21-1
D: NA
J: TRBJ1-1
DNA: TGTGCCAGCAGCAAAGTGAAAAGCCTAGACAGGGAGAACACTGAAGCTTTCTTT
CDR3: CASSKVKSLDRENTEAFF

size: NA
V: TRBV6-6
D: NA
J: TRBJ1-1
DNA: TGTGCCAGCAGTTACGAGGGGGGCGCTGAAGCTTTCTTT
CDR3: CASSYEGGAEAFF

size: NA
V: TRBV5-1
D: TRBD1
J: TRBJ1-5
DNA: TGCGCCAGCAGCTTGGAGAGGACAGGGGAACAGCCCCAGCATTTT
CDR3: CASSLERTGEQPQHF

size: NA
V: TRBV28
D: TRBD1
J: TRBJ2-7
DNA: TGTGCCAGCAGTTTAGGGGACAGCCACTACGAGCAGTACTTC
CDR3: CASSLGDSHYEQYF

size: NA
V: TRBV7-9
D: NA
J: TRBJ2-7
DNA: TGTGCCAGCAGCTTAGGAGTAGGAGGGTACGAGCAGTACTTC
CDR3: CASSLGVGGYEQYF

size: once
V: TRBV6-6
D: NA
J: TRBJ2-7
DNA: TGTGCCAGCAGTCCTCCGGGACGAGGGGCATACGAGCAGTACTTC
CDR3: CASSPPGRGAYEQYF

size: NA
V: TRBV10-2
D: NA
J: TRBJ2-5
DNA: TGCGCCACTACCCCGCCGACTAGTGAGACCCAGTACTTC
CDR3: CATTPPTSETQYF

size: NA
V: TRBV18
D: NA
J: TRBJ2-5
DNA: TGTGCCAGCTCACTGGACCAGCAAGAGACCCAGTACTTC
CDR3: CASSLDQQETQYF

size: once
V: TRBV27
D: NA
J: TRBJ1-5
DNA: TGTGCCAGCTCCCGACAGGACAATCAGCCCCAGCATTTT
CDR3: CASSRQDNQPQHF

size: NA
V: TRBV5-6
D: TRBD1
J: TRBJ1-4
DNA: TGTGCCAGCAGCTGGACAGGGGGGTCAACTAATGAAAAACTGTTTTTT
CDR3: CASSWTGGSTNEKLFF

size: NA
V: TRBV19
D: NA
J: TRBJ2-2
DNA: TGTGCCAGTAGTATAGGCACGACCACGGGGGGGGAGCTGTTTTTT
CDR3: CASSIGTTTGGELFF

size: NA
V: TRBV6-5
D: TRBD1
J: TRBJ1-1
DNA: TGTGCCAGCAGGGGGGGACAGGGGGAGAAGGCTTTCTTT
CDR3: CASRGGQGEKAFF

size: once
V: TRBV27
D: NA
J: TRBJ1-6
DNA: TGTGCCAGCAGTCCACAGGATTATAATTCACCCCTCCACTTT
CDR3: CASSPQDYNSPLHF